Included here is one T cell receptor beta chain sequence, with context. This clone was seen only once. Its antigen is unknown. Qualities for individual bases were not recorded, and no much larger clone is one base off. The immunoSEQ Assay, a bias-controlled multiplex PCR, was used to amplify TCRbeta CDR3 regions from genomic DNA. On the authors' methods: The number of nucleated cells in each sample was estimated from the amplification of reference gene primers within the assay. Sequence reads were collapsed and filtered to measure the absolute abundance of every unique TCRbeta CDR3 rearrangement. For each sample, productive Simpson clonality was calculated as the square root of Simpson's diversity index across productive rearrangements. This immuneACCESS table, as held by TCRdb, lists in-frame sequences with V and J called but not all clones. Of the missing ones, under half trace to an unresolved V gene in checked studies; the others have no known cause. For V, J and clone size, that table is used; D and trimming come from the DNA. Here the sample has fewer than 150,000 clones; over 70% occur a single time. The ten largest clones take up 30% of the sample.

The data are from a study of blood T cell repertoires in COVID-19 (dated by TCRdb to 2019 to 2021). Looking at the study overall: Collaborator samples came from the United States, Italy and Spain and covered acute and convalescent phases of COVID-19. The sample metadata nearly always contained a de-identified subject ID, COVID-19 status, age in years and sex. The material from the prospective study consisted of cDNA or gDNA derived from T cells, B-cell-depleted T cells, or PBMCs. Where available, HLA class I and class II types were taken from metadata supplied by the sample provider and were not determined by assay-based typing. Samples were obtained from the ongoing ImmuneRACE study (first 160 participants) and from 1,200 or so subjects provided by 6 global collaborators. Deeply sampled blood TCRbeta repertoires from subjects exposed to, actively infected with, or recovered from COVID-19 were included in the dataset. The repertoires were released in a freely available public database intended as a resource for research on the immune response to SARS-CoV-2.

Study-level results and caveats: Clinical and demographic metadata were provided uncurated, with the amount varying by source and participant.

Whole blood was collected in K2EDTA tubes by collaborating institutions according to the institutions' own protocols. For TCRbeta analysis, collaborator samples were shipped as frozen whole blood, as isolated PBMCs, or as DNA extracted from either sample type. Trimming removed 0 bases from V and 4 bases from J; the gene matches leave 5 bases unexplained. The germline V gene (reference sequence) gives CDR1 as LNHDA and CDR2 as SQIVND. The cysteine opens and the phenylalanine closes a CDR3 of 15 amino acids. CDR3 DNA only is kept here, 45 bases in frame from base 1. The sample comprised peripheral blood. This receptor was obtained from a woman between 70 and 85 years old with acute or convalescent COVID-19. The chain employs TRBV19 and TRBJ2-7, with 8 bases aligning to TRBD1. The CDR3 reads as follows: CASSIEGTGFYEQYF. The DNA sequence is as follows: TGTGCCAGTAGTATAGAGGGGACAGGTTTTTACGAGCAGTACTTC.